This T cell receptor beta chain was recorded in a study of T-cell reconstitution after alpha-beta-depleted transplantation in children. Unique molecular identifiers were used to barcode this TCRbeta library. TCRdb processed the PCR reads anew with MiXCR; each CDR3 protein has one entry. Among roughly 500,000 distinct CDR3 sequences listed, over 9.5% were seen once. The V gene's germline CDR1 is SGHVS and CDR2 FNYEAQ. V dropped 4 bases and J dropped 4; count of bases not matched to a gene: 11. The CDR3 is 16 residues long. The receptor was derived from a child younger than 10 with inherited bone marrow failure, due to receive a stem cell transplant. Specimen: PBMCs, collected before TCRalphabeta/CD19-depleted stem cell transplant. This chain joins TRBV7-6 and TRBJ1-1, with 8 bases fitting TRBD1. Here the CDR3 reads CASSSGLRTGSTEAFF. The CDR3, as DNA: TGTGCCAGCAGCTCCGGACTGAGGACAGGGAGCACTGAAGCTTTCTTT.